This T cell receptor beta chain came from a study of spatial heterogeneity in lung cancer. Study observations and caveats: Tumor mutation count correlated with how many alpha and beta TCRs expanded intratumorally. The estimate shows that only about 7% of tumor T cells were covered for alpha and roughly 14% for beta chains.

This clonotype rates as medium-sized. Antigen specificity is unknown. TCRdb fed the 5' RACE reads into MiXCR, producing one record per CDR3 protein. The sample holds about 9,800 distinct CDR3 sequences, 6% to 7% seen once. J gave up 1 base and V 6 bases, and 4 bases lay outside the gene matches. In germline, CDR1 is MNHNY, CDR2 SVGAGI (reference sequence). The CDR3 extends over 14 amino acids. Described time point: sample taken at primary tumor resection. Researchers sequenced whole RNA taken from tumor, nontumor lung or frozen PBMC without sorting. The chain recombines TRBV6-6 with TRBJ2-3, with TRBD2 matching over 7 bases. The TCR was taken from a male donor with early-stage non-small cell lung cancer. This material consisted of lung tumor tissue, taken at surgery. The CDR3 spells CASSPSGGTDTQYF. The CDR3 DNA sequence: TGTGCCAGCAGCCCAAGCGGGGGCACAGATACGCAGTATTTT.